The 14 T cell receptor beta chains presented below share a single source sample, sequenced in a study of T-cell memory formation after mild COVID-19. TCRdb analysed the 5' RACE reads with MiXCR anew, one entry per CDR3 protein. The data contain roughly 110,000 distinct CDR3 sequences, 22% of them seen just once; the ten biggest clones take up about 42%. The sample taken for sequencing was PBMCs or a T cell subset sorted from them (not recorded which). Every receptor here comes from a man aged 18 to 30 who had mild COVID-19 (a few samples of this study predate the infection). Cell type and time point are not known.

This clonotype showed up many times. J is TRBJ2-7 and V is TRBV9, with 7 bases lining up with TRBD1. The CDR3 is 14 residues long. CDR1 SGDLS and CDR2 YYNGEE come from the germline V gene. After removal of 0 bases from V and 7 bases from J, the junction contained 7 bases not matched to a gene. CDR3 residues: CASSVGRGTVEQYV. In nucleotides, the CDR3 is TGTGCCAGCAGCGTAGGCAGGGGGACGGTAGAGCAGTACGTC.

The table lists this clonotype with a few counts. The rearrangement links TRBV5-5 to TRBJ2-7; 9 bases are a match to TRBD1. V was pared by 2 bases and J by 0 bases, with 6 bases of the junction left unmatched. Germline-derived CDR1 and CDR2 are SGHKS and YYEKEE (reference sequence). The CDR3 runs 16 residues. CDR3 nucleotide sequence: TGTGCCAGCAGCTTTATCGACAGGGGGGGCTCCTACGAGCAGTACGTC. It specifies CASSFIDRGGSYEQYV.

Ten or more counts support this clonotype. V usage is TRBV12-3 or TRBV12-4 and J usage is TRBJ2-7, with TRBD1 as a possible D gene (6 bases). V was trimmed by 3 bases and J by 5 bases, leaving 8 bases between them. The CDR3 has 12 residues. The CDR3 spells CASSFGTNEQYV. CDR3 nucleotide sequence: TGTGCCAGCAGTTTTGGGACAAACGAGCAGTACGTC.

The chain links TRBV29-1 to TRBJ1-3; 8 bases fit TRBD1. V trimming: 7 bases; J trimming: 4 bases; junction bases outside the gene matches: 6. Germline CDR1 reads SQVTM; CDR2 reads ANQGSEA. The length of the CDR3 is 13 residues. The CDR3 DNA is TGCAGCGCCATGACAGGGGAGGGAAACACCATATATTTT. Its protein is CSAMTGEGNTIYF.

The V call is TRBV11-2, the J call TRBJ2-5; D possibly corresponds to TRBD2 (6 bases). CDR1 and CDR2 from the germline V gene are SGHAT and FQNNGV. The CDR3 sequence is 14 residues long. Between the trimmed V and J ends, which lost 1 base and 3 bases, there was a span of 9 bases. CDR3 nucleotides: TGTGCCAGCAGCTTAGGTTGGGAGGAAGAGACCCAGTACTTC. This gives the protein CASSLGWEEETQYF.

Here the CDR3 reads CASSDVDRAQRGYTF. The CDR3 DNA follows: TGTGCCAGCAGCGACGTCGACAGGGCTCAGCGAGGCTACACCTTC. The chain links TRBV9 to TRBJ1-2; 7 bases are shared with TRBD1. There are 15 residues in the CDR3. V shed 3 bases, J shed 8 bases, and the junction held 13 bases outside the gene matches. Germline assignment: CDR1 SGDLS and CDR2 YYNGEE.

The chain is built from TRBV7-9 and TRBJ2-3; 8 bases match TRBD2. The CDR3 is 16 amino acids. Unmatched junction bases numbered 8, after V lost 4 bases and J lost 2 bases. The germline gives CDR1 SEHNR, CDR2 FQNEAQ (reference sequence). The CDR3 sequence: CASSYRIAGLTDTQYF. The CDR3 DNA sequence: TGTGCCAGCAGCTACCGGATAGCGGGGCTCACAGATACGCAGTATTTT.

This clonotype came up a few times. This rearrangement joins TRBV10-3 to TRBJ2-7, with D tentatively TRBD1 or TRBD2 (5 bases each). Germline V gene sequence: CDR1 ENHRY, CDR2 SYGVKD. This CDR3 is 16 amino acids long. The V and J ends lost 0 bases and 0 bases respectively, with 12 bases between them. The CDR3 is CAISESWGSSSYEQYF. For the CDR3, the DNA is TGTGCCATCAGTGAGTCGTGGGGGAGTAGCTCCTACGAGCAGTACTTC.

This clonotype has a handful of counts. This rearrangement joins TRBV12-3 or TRBV12-4 to TRBJ2-7; D not certain. V was shortened by 6 bases and J by 0 bases, with 12 bases between the two germline ends. This CDR3 region has 14 residues. CDR3 amino acids: CASSQELSSYEQYF. The CDR3 bases are TGTGCCAGCAGCCAGGAACTCAGCTCCTACGAGCAGTACTTC.

This clonotype was detected a few times. The chain recombines TRBV7-9 with TRBJ2-7; the match to TRBD2 covers 9 bases. Germline CDR1 reads SEHNR; CDR2 reads FQNEAQ (reference sequence). The junction had 9 bases not matched to a gene; V was cut back by 5 bases and J by 4 bases. The CDR3 covers 15 residues. The CDR3 reads CASSRPAGGGYEQYF. The CDR3 nucleotides are TGTGCCAGCAGCCGTCCAGCGGGGGGTGGATACGAGCAGTACTTC.

This clonotype showed up just a few times. The chain uses TRBV2 and TRBJ2-1; 9 bases are shared with TRBD2. Trimming cost V 6 bases and J 7 bases; bases outside gene matches: 7. Germline CDR1 reads SNHLY; CDR2 reads FYNNEI. This CDR3 comprises 14 residues. The CDR3 reads CASRGSGGYNEQFF. The DNA for the CDR3 is TGTGCCAGCAGAGGGAGCGGGGGGTATAATGAGCAGTTCTTC.

This clonotype occurred a few times. V and J are TRBV19 and TRBJ2-7; TRBD1 is a possible D gene (6 bases). The V gene's germline CDR1 is LNHDA and CDR2 SQIVND (reference sequence). The CDR3 has 13 residues. Trimming stripped 3 bases from V and 4 bases from J, with 10 bases between. The CDR3 DNA reads TGTGCCAGTAGTATGGGACAAAATTACGAGCAGTACTTC. It codes for CASSMGQNYEQYF. The whole variable domain, filled in from reference TRBV19 and TRBJ2-7, reads DGGITQSPKYLFRKEGQNVTLSCEQNLNHDAMYWYRQDPGQGLRLIYYSQIVNDFQKGDIAEGYSVSREKKESFPLTVTSAQKNPTAFYLCASSMGQNYEQYFGPGTRLTVT.

The genes are TRBV7-9 and TRBJ1-2; D is possibly TRBD1 (5 bases). The length of the CDR3 is 14 residues. CDR1 and CDR2 (germline): SEHNR, FQNEAQ (reference sequence). Trimming cost V 5 bases and J 8 bases, with 18 bases left between them. The CDR3 nucleotides are TGTGCCAGCAGCCAAGCTTACCAGGGCAGGGGCTACACCTTC. It yields the protein CASSQAYQGRGYTF.

The rearrangement links TRBV4-1 to TRBJ2-2; TRBD2 matches at 10 bases. With 8 bases clipped from V and 6 bases from J, the junction kept 9 bases outside the gene matches. The CDR3 extends over 15 amino acids. The germline V gene encodes CDR1 MGHRA and CDR2 YSYEKL. The CDR3: CASGIPGLAPGELFF. The CDR3 nucleotides read TGCGCCAGCGGGATCCCGGGACTAGCGCCCGGGGAGCTGTTTTTT.